What follows are 2 T cell receptor beta chains derived from one specimen sequenced in a study of T cell changes during pregnancy in multiple sclerosis. Sequencing was performed with immunoSEQ multiplex PCR; in TCRdb, only in-frame clones are kept and a portion is missing. The table records around 42,000 clones, around 92% of them present only once. The sequencing used CD4+ T cells from peripheral blood mononuclear cells, collected in the third trimester of pregnancy. All receptors derive from a female donor with multiple sclerosis, enrolled in a pregnancy study.

This chain connects TRBV11-3 to TRBJ2-1, with D possibly TRBD2 on 6 matching bases. Per the germline V gene, CDR1 is SGHNT and CDR2 is YENEEA. Trimming pared 5 bases from V and 7 bases from J, leaving 12 bases between. The CDR3 runs 13 residues. CDR3 nucleotides: TGTGCCAGCAGCCTCGGAGGGCGTAATGAGCAGTTCTTC. It encodes CASSLGGRNEQFF.

V is TRBV5-1 and J is TRBJ2-3, with 7 bases lining up with TRBD2. The germline CDR1 and CDR2 sequences are SGHRS and YFSETQ. J gave up 5 bases and V 3 bases, and 9 bases lay outside the gene matches. This CDR3 has 15 residues. CDR3 bases: TGCGCCAGCAGCTCCCTGGCGGGAGATATAGATACGCAGTATTTT. It is translated as CASSSLAGDIDTQYF.